The rows below give T cell receptor beta chains drawn from one sample of a study of technical replicates of blood from a handful of donors. Clones were sequenced by immunoSEQ multiplex PCR, and TCRdb holds only the in-frame ones, with some missing. Here the sample spans about 59,000 clones, around 93% being singletons. The specimen was PBMCs. These receptors all come from a human donor in good health. Some clones in this sample may be carry-over from other donors' samples. The CDR3 runs from the conserved cysteine through the conserved F or W. Each record gives: J gene, D gene, clone size, V gene, CDR3 DNA, CDR3 protein. The D gene is left open where the match is weak. Size tells how often a clone was seen (once, few, many) or the class of an expanded clone, and some rows leave it out.

TRBJ1-2	-	-	TRBV12-5	TGTGCTAGTGGACGGGGGATTAACTATGGCTACACCTTC	CASGRGINYGYTF
TRBJ2-5	TRBD1	-	TRBV6-5	TGTGCCAGCAGGTCAGGGGGCTTGGGACAAGAGACCCAGTACTTC	CASRSGGLGQETQYF
TRBJ1-2	TRBD1	-	TRBV19	TGTGCCAGTAGTTCGCCGGGACAGGGGAACTATGGCTACACCTTC	CASSSPGQGNYGYTF
TRBJ2-1	-	-	TRBV21-1	TGTGCCAGCAGCATCAGGTACAATGAGCAGTTCTTC	CASSIRYNEQFF
TRBJ1-2	-	-	TRBV4-2	TGTGCCAGCAGCCAAGATCGGGTCAGCAACTATGGCTACACCTTC	CASSQDRVSNYGYTF
TRBJ2-3	-	-	TRBV6-5	TGTGCCAGCAGATCTACGGGGGGCATAGGAGGAAATAAGTATTTT	CASRSTGGIGGNKYF
TRBJ2-1	-	-	TRBV5-5	TGTGCCAGCAGCTTCGTCCCGAGCTCCTACAATGAGCAGTTCTTC	CASSFVPSSYNEQFF
TRBJ2-1	TRBD2	-	TRBV11-3	TGTGCCAGCAGCCCGGGAGTAGCGGGAGGGGAAAATGAGCAGTTCTTC	CASSPGVAGGENEQFF
TRBJ2-3	TRBD2	-	TRBV4-2	TGTGCCAGCAGCCAGGGAGGAGCGGGGGGTACAGATACGCAGTATTTT	CASSQGGAGGTDTQYF
TRBJ2-2	TRBD2	once	TRBV7-9	TGTGCCAGCAGCCCCCGGGTAGCGGGAAACACCGGGGAGCTGTTTTTT	CASSPRVAGNTGELFF
TRBJ2-7	TRBD1	-	TRBV2	TGTGCCAACACGATCCGGGACAGACCCTACGAGCAGTACTTC	CANTIRDRPYEQYF
TRBJ1-1	TRBD1	-	TRBV19	TGTGCCAGTAGTCCATGGGACAGCTTGAACACTGAAGCTTTCTTT	CASSPWDSLNTEAFF
TRBJ2-1	-	-	TRBV7-8	TGTGCCAGCAGCTTTAACATCAATGAGCAGTTCTTC	CASSFNINEQFF
TRBJ2-7	-	-	TRBV7-9	TGTGCCAGCAGCTTACAGTCTTACGAGCAGTACTTC	CASSLQSYEQYF
TRBJ2-5	-	-	TRBV7-2	TGTGCCAGCAGCCCAGCCCGGGGGACGGAGACCCAGTACTTC	CASSPARGTETQYF
TRBJ2-7	-	once	TRBV11-3	TGTGCCAGCAGCCCTAGGAGAACCTACGAGCAGTACTTC	CASSPRRTYEQYF
TRBJ1-4	-	-	TRBV5-6	TGTGCCAGCAGCTTGGCCGGAGGGTGGACGAGGGGTAATGAAAAACTGTTTTTT	CASSLAGGWTRGNEKLFF
TRBJ2-1	TRBD1	-	TRBV7-9	TGTGCCAGCAGCTTACTGACAGGGGGTATCAATGAGCAGTTCTTC	CASSLLTGGINEQFF
TRBJ1-4	TRBD1	-	TRBV4-1	TGCGCCAGCAGCCAAGATCCCCCTCGACTGGACAGGGGAGGGGAAAAACTGTTTTTT	CASSQDPPRLDRGGEKLFF
TRBJ2-7	TRBD1	once	TRBV7-9	TGTGCCAGCAGCTTAGGGTTGACAGGGGGCTACGAGCAGTACTTC	CASSLGLTGGYEQYF
TRBJ1-4	-	-	TRBV27	TGTGCCAGCAGTTTTACAGCAACTAATGAAAAACTGTTTTTT	CASSFTATNEKLFF
TRBJ2-2	-	-	TRBV9	TGTGCCAGCAGCGTCGACTCCTACACCGGGGAGCTGTTTTTT	CASSVDSYTGELFF
TRBJ2-5	TRBD2	-	TRBV4-1	TGCGCCAGCAGCCAGACATCTACCGGGACTAGCGGCCAAGAGACCCAGTACTTC	CASSQTSTGTSGQETQYF
TRBJ1-1	-	-	TRBV6-5	TGTGCCAGCAGCCTCGGACAGGAAGCTTTCTTT	CASSLGQEAFF
TRBJ2-1	TRBD2	-	TRBV19	TGTGCCAGTAGTTCTAGCGGGATCAATGAGCAGTTCTTC	CASSSSGINEQFF
TRBJ2-1	TRBD2	-	TRBV9	TGTGCCAGCAGCGTTAGCGGGAATTCCTACAATGAGCAGTTCTTC	CASSVSGNSYNEQFF
TRBJ1-2	-	-	TRBV6-1	TGTGCCAGCAGTGTACAGAATAACTATGGCTACACCTTC	CASSVQNNYGYTF
TRBJ2-7	TRBD2	-	TRBV7-2	TGTGCCAGCAGCTTATCACTAGCGGGGGGGACTCGGGAGCAGTACTTC	CASSLSLAGGTREQYF
TRBJ1-1	TRBD1	-	TRBV30	TGTGCCTGGAGCAGGGGGGCGAGGGCCATGAACACTGAAGCTTTCTTT	CAWSRGARAMNTEAFF
TRBJ2-2	TRBD1	-	TRBV5-4	TGTGCCAGCAGCCAAACAGGGGCGGGCGCCGGGGAGCTGTTTTTT	CASSQTGAGAGELFF
TRBJ2-7	TRBD1	-	TRBV30	TGTGCCTGGAGCTCGGGACAGGGGTACTACGAGCAGTACTTC	CAWSSGQGYYEQYF
TRBJ2-4	TRBD1	-	TRBV6-1	TGTGCCAGCAGTGAGACAGGGGGCGATTCGGGAATAGCCAAAAACATTCAGTACTTC	CASSETGGDSGIAKNIQYF
TRBJ2-7	-	-	TRBV6-1	TGTGCCAGCAGTGAAGATTTCCGCGAGCAGTACTTC	CASSEDFREQYF
TRBJ2-5	TRBD2	-	TRBV19	TGTGCCAGTAGTGCCAGACTAGCGGTGCAAGAGACCCAGTACTTC	CASSARLAVQETQYF
TRBJ2-1	-	-	TRBV15	TGTGCCACCAGCAGAACAGGTACTCGCTCCTACAATGAGCAGTTCTTC	CATSRTGTRSYNEQFF
TRBJ2-7	TRBD2	-	TRBV7-9	TGTGCCAGCAGCACCACCGGGACTAGCGGGGGAGACTACGAGCAGTACTTC	CASSTTGTSGGDYEQYF
TRBJ2-1	TRBD2	-	TRBV13	TGTGCCAGCAGCTTAACTAGCGGGAGGGTCGGTGAGCAGTTCTTC	CASSLTSGRVGEQFF
TRBJ1-1	-	-	TRBV28	TGTGCCAGCATTTTACAGGGTGAAGCTTTCTTT	CASILQGEAFF
TRBJ2-1	-	-	TRBV5-8	TGTGCCAGCACCGGGAGCTCCTACAATGAGCAGTTCTTC	CASTGSSYNEQFF
TRBJ2-7	TRBD2	-	TRBV7-9	TGTGCCAGCAGCTTAGGAGGCGGGAGGGTAATCTACGAGCAGTACTTC	CASSLGGGRVIYEQYF
TRBJ1-2	-	-	TRBV13	TGTGCCAGCAGCTTAGGAGAGGGGGTGGGCTATGGCTACACCTTC	CASSLGEGVGYGYTF
TRBJ2-3	-	few	TRBV7-9	TGTGCCAGCAGCCTCCACTCCGGTACGCAGTATTTT	CASSLHSGTQYF
TRBJ2-7	TRBD2	-	TRBV2	TGTGCCAGCAGTGTGCAGCGGGGGGGTAACGAGCAGTACTTC	CASSVQRGGNEQYF
TRBJ2-3	-	-	TRBV6-1	TGTGCCAGCAGTGAGAGACGGAGTCCTAGCACAGATACGCAGTATTTT	CASSERRSPSTDTQYF
TRBJ2-6	-	-	TRBV7-2	TGTGCCTGGGCGTACGGGGCCAACGTCCTGACTTTC	CAWAYGANVLTF
TRBJ2-5	TRBD2	-	TRBV7-2	TGTGCCAGCAGCTTGAACGGGAGGATGGAGACCCAGTACTTC	CASSLNGRMETQYF
TRBJ2-3	TRBD1	-	TRBV7-9	TGTGCCAGCAGCGAACGACAGGGGTGGGCAGATACGCAGTATTTT	CASSERQGWADTQYF
TRBJ2-2	-	-	TRBV7-3	TGTGCCTCCGCCGGGGGTTCCGCCGGGGAGCTGTTTTTT	CASAGGSAGELFF
TRBJ2-1	-	-	TRBV5-1	TGCGCCAGCAGCGGTAGCGGAGCATACAATGAGCAGTTCTTC	CASSGSGAYNEQFF
TRBJ2-1	TRBD2	-	TRBV27	TGTGCCAGCAGTTTTGTCGGGAGGTACAATGAGCAGTTCTTC	CASSFVGRYNEQFF
TRBJ2-3	-	-	TRBV7-2	TGTGCCAGCAGCTTAGAGGAGGGCGGGGCGCAGTATTTT	CASSLEEGGAQYF
TRBJ1-1	-	-	TRBV6-6	TGTGCCAGCAGTTATCCCGAGATGAACACTGAAGCTTTCTTT	CASSYPEMNTEAFF
TRBJ2-7	-	-	TRBV7-9	TGTGCCAGCAGCTTAAGCGGGACACGGCAGTACTTC	CASSLSGTRQYF
TRBJ2-7	-	-	TRBV30	TGTGCCTGGAGCCTGACGGAGGGCTACGAGCAGTACTTC	CAWSLTEGYEQYF
TRBJ2-7	-	-	TRBV13	TGTGCCAGCACCCCTGTGGACAACTCCTACGAGCAGTACTTC	CASTPVDNSYEQYF
TRBJ2-5	TRBD2	-	TRBV11-2	TGTGCCAGCAGCTTTAGGGGGGACCTAGCGGGGGGTCAAGAGACCCAGTACTTC	CASSFRGDLAGGQETQYF
TRBJ2-7	-	-	TRBV5-1	TGCGCCAGCAGCTTGGAGGACAGAACCTACGAGCAGTACTTC	CASSLEDRTYEQYF
TRBJ2-3	-	once	TRBV5-4	TGTGCCAGCAGCTTCGGGACAAGCAACACAGATACGCAGTATTTT	CASSFGTSNTDTQYF